This section outlines one T cell receptor (beta chain) sequence together with its context. These data are taken from a study of blood T cell repertoires in COVID-19. Whole-study context: There were acute and convalescent COVID-19 samples, and they came from the United States, Italy and Spain.

Original processing notes: Amplified reference gene primers provided the basis for estimating nucleated cell counts. Sequenced by immunoSEQ multiplex PCR; TCRdb stores in-frame clones only, minus some. That table is the source of V, J and clone size, and D and trimming were worked out from the DNA. The sample carries 650,000 to 800,000 clones, 85% to 90% recorded once. The CDR3 totals 13 residues. J gave up 8 bases and V 3 bases, and 6 bases lay outside the gene matches. Sequencing used peripheral blood. The V gene is TRBV12-3 or TRBV12-4, the J gene TRBJ1-2; 7 bases are shared with TRBD1. The origin of this receptor is a young woman with acute or convalescent COVID-19. The CDR3 region has the DNA TGTGCCAGCAGTTTTCTCCCGGGACAGGGCTACACCTTC. Encoded protein: CASSFLPGQGYTF.